This TCR beta chain was recovered during a study of T-cell reconstitution after alpha-beta-depleted transplantation in children. Study-level points and caveats: T-cell counts and diversity at one year following transplant were attributed mainly to newly produced T cells. At around two months after transplant, the alpha-beta T cells were reportedly derived from several hundred expanded clones that came from non-depleted graft cells. Recipient T cells and thymic progenitors that survived were the source of the high TCRbeta diversity seen at day 60 in some patients.

Preparation of the TCRbeta library used unique molecular identifiers. In TCRdb, the PCR reads were re-called with MiXCR into one record per CDR3 protein. The table has 300,000 to 400,000 distinct CDR3 sequences, 16% seen once. Trimming stripped 1 base from V and 5 bases from J, with 12 bases between. The length of the CDR3 is 15 residues. This clonotype was detected ten times or more. Its antigen remains unidentified. The J gene is TRBJ2-1, the V gene TRBV12-3 or TRBV12-4; the D call may be TRBD1 or TRBD2 (5 bases each). The sequencing used PBMCs, mostly from graft donor cells, collected 360 days after TCRalphabeta/CD19-depleted stem cell transplant. This TCR was sampled from a male patient under 10 years old who had a stem cell transplant for acute lymphoblastic leukemia, so the T cells may come from the graft donor. The CDR3 here is CASSLGGNLHNEQFF. The CDR3 DNA reads as TGTGCCAGCAGTTTAGGGGGGAATCTGCACAATGAGCAGTTCTTC.